This paragraph covers one TCR beta chain sequence. This entry comes from a study of T cell responses to AZD1222 COVID-19 vaccine. Germline V lookup: CDR1 SGHRS, CDR2 YFSETQ. The CDR3 consists of 13 residues. V was clipped by 4 bases and J by 6 bases; unmatched bases: 4. The protocol was immunoSEQ multiplex PCR, while the TCRdb copy is restricted to in-frame clones and leaves out a portion. The sample records 250,000 to 300,000 clones, around 93% being singletons. Sample: peripheral blood, taken 28 days after the second AZD1222 dose. The receptor comes from an adult who received the AZD1222 COVID-19 vaccine. The chain combines TRBV5-1 with TRBJ1-3, with 7 positions matching TRBD1. CDR3 in amino acids: CASSRDSENTIYF. The CDR3 region has the DNA TGCGCCAGCAGCCGGGACAGCGAAAACACCATATATTTT.